The clone carrying this T cell receptor beta chain was seen a handful of times. Its antigen is unidentified. V was pared by 10 bases and J by 0 bases, with 12 bases between. The germline CDR1 and CDR2 sequences are MGHDK and SYGVNS. The CDR3 runs to 14 residues. Those patients with uncontrolled infection, other autoimmune disease, pregnancy or lactation were excluded. Researchers amplified the TCR beta CDR3 regions from RNA transcripts. The HTBI primer set served for first-round RT-PCR of the TCR CDR3. Each CDR3 protein gets one entry after TCRdb re-called the multiplex PCR reads with MiXCR. The sample consists of a few hundred thousand distinct CDR3 sequences, approximately 15% of them appearing once. The data belong to a study of T cells in Graves' hyperthyroidism and ophthalmopathy. Study-wide points: From stable hyperthyroidism, ophthalmopathy was separated by a 13 V-J model.

What was sequenced was blood. The chain is built from TRBV25-1 and TRBJ2-2; possible D gene TRBD1, 6 bases. The TCR comes from a woman aged 25 to 39 with Graves' hyperthyroidism. CDR3 sequence reads: CATQGSANTGELFF. The CDR3 DNA is TGTGCCACCCAGGGGAGCGCGAACACCGGGGAGCTGTTTTTT. Looking up the rest from reference TRBV25-1 and TRBJ2-2 gives the full variable domain: EADIYQTPRYLVIGTGKKITLECSQTMGHDKMYWYQQDPGMELHLIHYSYGVNSTEKGDLSSESTVSRIRTEHFPLTLESARPSHTSQYLCATQGSANTGELFFGEGSRLTVL.